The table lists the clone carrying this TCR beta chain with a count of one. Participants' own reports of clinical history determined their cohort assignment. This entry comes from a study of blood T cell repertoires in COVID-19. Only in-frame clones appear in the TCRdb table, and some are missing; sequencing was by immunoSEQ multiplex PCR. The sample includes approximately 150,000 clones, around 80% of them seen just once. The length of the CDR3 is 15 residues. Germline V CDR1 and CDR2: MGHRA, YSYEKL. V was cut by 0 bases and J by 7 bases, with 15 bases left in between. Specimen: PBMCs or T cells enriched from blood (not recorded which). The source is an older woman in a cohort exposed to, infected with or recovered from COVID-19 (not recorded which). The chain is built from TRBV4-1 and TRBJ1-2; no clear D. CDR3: CASSQDNRGSGGYTF. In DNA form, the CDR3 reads TGCGCCAGCAGCCAAGATAACAGAGGGTCCGGTGGCTACACCTTC.